This TCR beta chain was sequenced in a study of cytomegalovirus exposure and HLA in healthy donors. Study-wide points: According to the study, roughly 160 TCR beta chains were cytomegalovirus-associated. Per published reports, the classifier diagnosed cytomegalovirus status with high specificity and sensitivity.

A note on this clone: Its cognate antigen is unknown.

The study ran its PCR with 60 Vbeta and 13 Jbeta primers. Assay: immunoSEQ multiplex PCR; the TCRdb copy retains only in-frame clones and omits some. The repertoire holds roughly 92,000 clones, with roughly 79% as singletons. The CDR3 extends over 17 amino acids. V gave up 5 bases and J gave up 3 bases; unmatched junction bases: 16. Germline CDR1 WSHSY, CDR2 SAAADI. Healthy bone marrow donors formed the donor group. The sequenced sample was PBMCs. The chain combines TRBV10-2 with TRBJ2-7; 7 nucleotides match TRBD1. The receptor comes from a woman in her 70s in good health and CMV-seropositive. The CDR3, as DNA: TGCGCCAGCAGTCGTCTGGTAAGACAGGGTTTTTTCTACGAGCAGTACTTC. This sequence encodes CASSRLVRQGFFYEQYF.